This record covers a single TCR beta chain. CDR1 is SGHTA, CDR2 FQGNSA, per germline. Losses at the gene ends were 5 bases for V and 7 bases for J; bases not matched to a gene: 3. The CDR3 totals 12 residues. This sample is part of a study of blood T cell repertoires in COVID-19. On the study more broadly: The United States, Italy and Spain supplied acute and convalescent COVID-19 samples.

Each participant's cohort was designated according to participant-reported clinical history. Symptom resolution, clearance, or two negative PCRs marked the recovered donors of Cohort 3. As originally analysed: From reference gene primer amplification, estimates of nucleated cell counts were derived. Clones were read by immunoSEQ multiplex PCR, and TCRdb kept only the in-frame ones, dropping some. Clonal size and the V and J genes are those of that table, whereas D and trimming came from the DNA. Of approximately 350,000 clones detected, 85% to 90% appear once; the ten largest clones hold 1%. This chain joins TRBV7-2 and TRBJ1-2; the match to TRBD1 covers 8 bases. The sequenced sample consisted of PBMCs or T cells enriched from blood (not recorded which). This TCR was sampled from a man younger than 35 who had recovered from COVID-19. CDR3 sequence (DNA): TGTGCCAGCAGCGTCGACAGGGGTGGCTACACCTTC. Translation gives CASSVDRGGYTF.